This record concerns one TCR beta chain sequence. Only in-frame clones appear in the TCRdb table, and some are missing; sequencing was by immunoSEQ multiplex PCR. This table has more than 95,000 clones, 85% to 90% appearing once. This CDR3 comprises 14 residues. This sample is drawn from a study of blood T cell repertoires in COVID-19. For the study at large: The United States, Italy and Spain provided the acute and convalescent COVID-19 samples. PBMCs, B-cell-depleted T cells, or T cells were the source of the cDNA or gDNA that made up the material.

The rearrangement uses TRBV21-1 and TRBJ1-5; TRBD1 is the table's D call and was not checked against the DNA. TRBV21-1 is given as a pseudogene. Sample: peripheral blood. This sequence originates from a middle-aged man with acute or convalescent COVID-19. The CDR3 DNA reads TGTGCCAGCTACCCAGTCGATAGCAATCAGCCCCAGCATTTT. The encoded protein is CASYPVDSNQPQHF.